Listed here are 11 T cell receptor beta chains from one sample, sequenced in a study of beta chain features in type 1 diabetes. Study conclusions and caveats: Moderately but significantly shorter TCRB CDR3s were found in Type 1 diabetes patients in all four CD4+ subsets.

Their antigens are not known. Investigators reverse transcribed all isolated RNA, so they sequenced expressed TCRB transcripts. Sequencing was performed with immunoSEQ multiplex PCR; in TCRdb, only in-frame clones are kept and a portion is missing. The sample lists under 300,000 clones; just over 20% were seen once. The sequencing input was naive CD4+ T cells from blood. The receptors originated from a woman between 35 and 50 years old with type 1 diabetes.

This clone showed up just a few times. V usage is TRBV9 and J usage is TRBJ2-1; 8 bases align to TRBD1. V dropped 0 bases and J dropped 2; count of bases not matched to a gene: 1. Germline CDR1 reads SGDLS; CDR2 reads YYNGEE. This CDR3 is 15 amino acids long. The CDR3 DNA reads TGTGCCAGCAGCGTAGGGACAGGGCCCTACAATGAGCAGTTCTTC. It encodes CASSVGTGPYNEQFF.

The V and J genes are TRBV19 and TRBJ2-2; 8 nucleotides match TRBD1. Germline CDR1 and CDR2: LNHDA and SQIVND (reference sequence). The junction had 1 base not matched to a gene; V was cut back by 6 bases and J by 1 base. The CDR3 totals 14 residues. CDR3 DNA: TGTGCCAGTAGCAGGGGGCGGAACACCGGGGAGCTGTTTTTT. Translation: CASSRGRNTGELFF.

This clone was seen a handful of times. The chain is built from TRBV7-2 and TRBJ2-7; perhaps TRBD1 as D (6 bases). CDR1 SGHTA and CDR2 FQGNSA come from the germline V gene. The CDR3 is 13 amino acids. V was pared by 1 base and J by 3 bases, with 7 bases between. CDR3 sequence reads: CASSLEQGYEQYF. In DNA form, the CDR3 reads TGTGCCAGCAGCTTAGAACAGGGCTACGAGCAGTACTTC.

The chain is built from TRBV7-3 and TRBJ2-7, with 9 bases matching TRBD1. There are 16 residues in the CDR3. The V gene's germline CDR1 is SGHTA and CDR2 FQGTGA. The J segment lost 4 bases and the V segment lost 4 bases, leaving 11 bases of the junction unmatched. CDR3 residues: CASSSHPRTGEYEQYF. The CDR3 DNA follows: TGTGCCAGCAGCTCCCACCCAAGGACAGGGGAATACGAGCAGTACTTC.

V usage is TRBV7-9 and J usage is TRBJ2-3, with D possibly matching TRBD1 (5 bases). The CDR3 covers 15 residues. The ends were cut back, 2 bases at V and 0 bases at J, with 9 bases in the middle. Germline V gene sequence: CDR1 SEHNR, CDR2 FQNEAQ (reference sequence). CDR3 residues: CASSLQGTSTDTQYF. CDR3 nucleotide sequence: TGTGCCAGCAGCTTACAGGGAACTAGCACAGATACGCAGTATTTT.

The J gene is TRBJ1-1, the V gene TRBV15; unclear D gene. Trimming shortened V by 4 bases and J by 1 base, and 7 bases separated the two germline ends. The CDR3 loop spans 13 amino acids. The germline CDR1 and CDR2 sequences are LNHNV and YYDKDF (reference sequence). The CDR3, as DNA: TGTGCCACCAGCAACGTAGCGAACACTGAAGCTTTCTTT. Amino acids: CATSNVANTEAFF.

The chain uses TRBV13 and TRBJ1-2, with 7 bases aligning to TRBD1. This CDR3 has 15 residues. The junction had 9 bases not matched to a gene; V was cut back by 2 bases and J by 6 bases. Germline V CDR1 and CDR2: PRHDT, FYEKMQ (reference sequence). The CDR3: CASSLRQGNVNGYTF. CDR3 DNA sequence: TGTGCCAGCAGCTTACGACAGGGTAATGTGAATGGCTACACCTTC.

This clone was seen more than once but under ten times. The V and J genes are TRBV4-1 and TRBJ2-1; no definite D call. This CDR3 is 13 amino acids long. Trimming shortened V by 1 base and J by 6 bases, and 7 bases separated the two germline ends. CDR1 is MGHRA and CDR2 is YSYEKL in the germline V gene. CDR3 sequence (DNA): TGCGCCAGCAGCCAAGCTGTCCCCAATGAGCAGTTCTTC. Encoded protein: CASSQAVPNEQFF.

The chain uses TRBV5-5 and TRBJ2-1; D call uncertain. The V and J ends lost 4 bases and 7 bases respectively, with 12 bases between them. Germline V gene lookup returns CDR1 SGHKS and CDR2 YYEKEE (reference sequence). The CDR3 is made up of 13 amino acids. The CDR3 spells CASSPSLRNEQFF. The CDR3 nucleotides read TGTGCCAGCAGCCCCTCCCTGCGTAATGAGCAGTTCTTC.

In nucleotides, the CDR3 is TGTGCCAGCAGCGTAGGAGACACCACAGGGGTTTCCTACAATGAGCAGTTCTTC. Its protein product is CASSVGDTTGVSYNEQFF. The chain couples TRBV9 to TRBJ2-1, with TRBD1 matching 7 bases. J lost 1 base, V lost 0 bases, and 10 bases had no gene match. CDR1 SGDLS and CDR2 YYNGEE come from the germline V gene. The CDR3 covers 18 residues.

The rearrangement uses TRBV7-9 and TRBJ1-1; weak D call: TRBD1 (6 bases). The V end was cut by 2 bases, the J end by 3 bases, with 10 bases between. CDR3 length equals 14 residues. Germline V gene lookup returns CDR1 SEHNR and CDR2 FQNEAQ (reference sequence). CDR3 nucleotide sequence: TGTGCCAGCAGCTTATCAGGGGCGCACACTGAAGCTTTCTTT. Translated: CASSLSGAHTEAFF.